This TCR beta chain was documented in a study of technical replicates of blood from a handful of donors (dated by TCRdb to the late 2010s). Trimming accounts for 6 bases at V and 14 bases at J, while the number of junction bases matched to no gene is 15. From cysteine to phenylalanine, the CDR3 is 16 amino acids long. Only the CDR3 region is kept as DNA, spanning 48 bases read in frame from base 1. CDR1 SEHNR and CDR2 FQNEAQ were looked up in the germline V gene (reference sequence). The library was made by the immunoSEQ multiplex PCR assay. Held by TCRdb, this immuneACCESS table contains in-frame sequences only and omits some clones. Under half of the omission traces to an unresolved V gene where checked; the cause of the rest is unknown. The sample contains roughly 76,000 clones, approximately 86% of them found a single time. The ten largest clones take up roughly 4.8% of the sample. Details on this clone: The specificity of this receptor is unknown. No much larger clone exists at a distance of one base, and base qualities are not known.

The chain is encoded by TRBV7-9 joined to TRBJ1-6; 11 of the junction bases match TRBD1. The TCR comes from a human donor in good health. Some clones in this sample may be carry-over from other donors' samples. Sequenced sample: PBMCs. CDR3 sequence: CASSKNTGTGGRSLHF. The sequenced DNA: TGTGCCAGCAGTAAAAACACCGGGACAGGGGGTAGGTCCCTCCACTTT. Beyond the CDR3, the reference TRBV7-9 and TRBJ1-6 genes provide the residues; the full variable domain reads: DTGVSQNPRHKITKRGQNVTFRCDPISEHNRLYWYRQTLGQGPEFLTYFQNEAQLEKSRLLSDRFSAERPKGSFSTLEIQRTEQGDSAMYLCASSKNTGTGGRSLHFGNGTRLTVT.